The 32 T cell receptor beta chains presented below share a single source sample, sequenced in a study of T cells in women clearing cervical HPV infection. Generated by immunoSEQ multiplex PCR, the TCRdb table keeps only in-frame clones and is missing some. This sample's table has 30,000 or so clones. Sequencing used blood buffy coat. The source is a woman between 18 and 70 years old with a cervical HPV16 infection that either progressed to CIN3+ or cleared (not recorded which).

Of note for this clone: The read is 3 residues too short to cover the CDR3 end, so that end is filled in from the germline J gene. The chain combines TRBV9 with TRBJ2-5, with D tentatively TRBD1 (5 bases). The germline gives CDR1 SGDLS, CDR2 YYNGEE. This CDR3 comprises 12 residues. V was clipped by 0 bases and J by 5 bases, with 5 bases between them. The CDR3 bases that were read are TGTGCCAGCAGCGTAGCAGGGGAGACC. Its protein product is CASSVAGET. The CDR3, in full, reads CASSVAGETQYF.

Regarding this clone: Read sequence stops 3 residues before the CDR3 end, and the germline J gene provides the missing end. The chain uses TRBV19 and TRBJ1-1, with TRBD1 matching 7 bases. Germline values: CDR1 LNHDA, CDR2 SQIVND (reference sequence). There are 14 residues in the CDR3. The V segment lost 3 bases and the J segment 4 bases; nucleotides outside the gene matches: 5. The CDR3 loop reads CASSIGQAATEAFF. The sequenced CDR3 bases are TGTGCCAGTAGTATCGGACAGGCAGCCACTGAA.

A word on this clone: Coverage ceases 3 residues before the CDR3 finishes, and the germline J gene fills in the end. The chain combines TRBV6-1 with TRBJ1-4; 7 nucleotides match TRBD1. This CDR3 contains 15 residues. Germline V lookup: CDR1 MNHNS, CDR2 SASEGT. The CDR3 bases that were read are TGTGCCAGCAGTGAAACAGGGGTCTATAATTCACCA. Protein: CASSETGVYNSP. The CDR3 in its entirety is CASSETGVYNSPLFF.

About this clone: The read finishes 3 residues shy of the CDR3 end, and the germline J gene is used to complete it. V is TRBV5-1 and J is TRBJ1-1; tentative D call: TRBD1 (6 bases). The CDR3 contains 15 residues. V was clipped by 0 bases and J by 5 bases, with 14 bases between them. The germline V gene has CDR1 SGHRS and CDR2 YFSETQ. Partial CDR3 DNA: TGCGCCAGCAGCTTGGACGACAGGAGGATTACTGAA. This encodes CASSLDDRRITE. The whole CDR3 is CASSLDDRRITEAFF.

With respect to this clone: The read ends 3 residues early relative to the CDR3; the germline J gene fills the gap. V gene TRBV7-2 combines with J gene TRBJ2-2; 7 bases fit TRBD1. The CDR3 sequence is 13 residues long. The germline CDR1 and CDR2 sequences are SGHTA and FQGNSA. The CDR3 bases that were read are TGTGCCAGCAGCCTCGACAGGGCTGAAAAG. Its translation: CASSLDRAEK. The full CDR3 protein reads CASSLDRAEKLFF.

Note on this clone: With the read ending 3 residues before the CDR3 end, the germline J gene is used to fill in that end. This chain uses TRBV27 with TRBJ2-2; D may be TRBD2 (6 bases). V shed 3 bases and J shed 5 bases, with 13 bases lying between them. The germline V gene encodes CDR1 MNHEY and CDR2 SMNVEV (reference sequence). This CDR3 comprises 15 residues. CDR3 sequence: CASSFSAGGTGELFF. CDR3 DNA (partial): TGTGCCAGCAGTTTTTCCGCCGGAGGGACCGGGGAG.

Turning to this clone: Sequencing ends 3 residues short of the CDR3 end; the germline J gene provides the rest. The rearrangement links TRBV2 to TRBJ1-2; no reliable D call. CDR3 length: 12 amino acids. Germline V CDR1 and CDR2: SNHLY, FYNNEI. CDR3: CASSEVSTYYTF. Partial CDR3 DNA: TGTGCCAGCAGTGAGGTTAGCACCTAC.

In regard to this clone: Germline is not matched at one junction end, which may reflect a read error. The DNA ends 3 residues before the CDR3 does, and the rest of the CDR3 is filled in from the germline J gene. Other DNA sequences from this sample encode an identical CDR3 as well. The V and J genes are TRBV5-1 and TRBJ1-3; 7 nucleotides align to TRBD1. The CDR3 runs 15 residues. CDR1 and CDR2 from the germline V gene are SGHRS and YFSETQ. CDR3 DNA (partial): TGCGCCAGCAGCCGGACAGGACTCTCTGGAAACACG. Amino acids: CASSRTGLSGNT. The full CDR3 protein reads CASSRTGLSGNTIYF. The variable domain in full, completed from reference TRBV5-1 and TRBJ1-3, reads KAGVTQTPRYLIKTRGQQVTLSCSPISGHRSVSWYQQTPGQGLQFLFEYFSETQRNKGNFPGRFSGRQFSNSRSEMNVSTLELGDSALYLCASSRTGLSGNTIYFGEGSWLTVV.

As regards this clone: With the read ending 3 residues before the CDR3 end, the germline J gene is used to fill in that end. This chain joins TRBV30 and TRBJ2-2, with D perhaps matching TRBD2 (5 bases). The V end lost 3 bases, the J end lost 7 bases, and 6 bases lay between the germline ends. This CDR3 has 11 amino acids. Germline assignment: CDR1 GTSNPN and CDR2 SVGIG (reference sequence). The CDR3 sequence is CAWRDFGELFF. The CDR3 bases that were read are TGTGCCTGGAGGGACTTCGGGGAG.

The CDR3 DNA, read in part, is TGCAGTGCTAAACAATCAGGTCCCTACGAG. Translation gives CSAKQSGPYE. The whole CDR3 is CSAKQSGPYEQYF. This chain connects TRBV20-1 to TRBJ2-7, with D hard to call. The read ends 3 residues before the CDR3 terminus; that terminus is restored from the germline J gene. This CDR3 has 13 amino acids. V lost 4 bases and J lost 2, with 12 bases in between. CDR1 DFQATT and CDR2 SNEGSKA come from the germline V gene (reference sequence).

Note on this clone: From the germline J gene comes the end of the CDR3, since the read stops 3 residues before it. This chain uses TRBV20-1 with TRBJ2-5; D might be TRBD2 (6 bases). The CDR3 consists of 16 residues. Germline loops: CDR1 DFQATT, CDR2 SNEGSKA (reference sequence). Between the trimmed V and J ends, which lost 1 base and 1 base, there was a span of 16 bases. The CDR3: CSARGVKAGFQETQYF. The part of the CDR3 DNA that was read is TGCAGTGCTAGAGGGGTTAAGGCGGGGTTCCAAGAGACC.

For this clone: The read ends 3 residues shy of where the CDR3 ends; the end is completed using the germline J gene. V usage is TRBV30 and J usage is TRBJ2-7; TRBD1 matches at 12 bases. This CDR3 region has 13 residues. J lost 6 bases, V lost 3 bases, and 3 bases had no gene match. Germline loops: CDR1 GTSNPN, CDR2 SVGIG (reference sequence). The chain's CDR3 is CAWSRDRGLEQYF. Incomplete CDR3 DNA: TGTGCCTGGAGCAGGGACAGGGGGCTCGAG.

Worth noting for this clone: The sequenced fragment ends 3 residues before the CDR3 boundary, so the rest is inferred from the germline J gene. The rearrangement joins TRBV7-3 to TRBJ2-3, with 13 nucleotides matching TRBD2. This CDR3 has 16 amino acids. Looked up from germline, CDR1 is SGHTA and CDR2 is FQGTGA. The sequenced part of the CDR3 DNA is TGTGCCAGCAGCCCAGTACTAGCGGGGGGGACGGGGACG. It specifies CASSPVLAGGTGT. The CDR3 reads in full as CASSPVLAGGTGTQYF.

The CDR3 is CASRPGTGAGNTIYF. The sequenced CDR3 bases are TGTGCCAGCAGACCCGGGACAGGGGCTGGAAACACC. The genes are TRBV7-9 and TRBJ1-3, with 10 bases matching TRBD1. The read finishes 3 residues shy of the CDR3 end, and the germline J gene is used to complete it. This CDR3 has 15 residues. The germline gives CDR1 SEHNR, CDR2 FQNEAQ (reference sequence). The junction had 4 bases not matched to a gene; V was cut back by 6 bases and J by 2 bases.

With respect to this clone: Coverage ceases 3 residues before the CDR3 finishes, and the germline J gene fills in the end. The V and J genes are TRBV11-2 and TRBJ1-2; D gene ambiguous. Trimming cost V 0 bases and J 3 bases, with 11 bases left between them. CDR1 SGHAT and CDR2 FQNNGV come from the germline V gene. This CDR3 has 15 residues. Incomplete CDR3 DNA: TGTGCCAGCAGCTTAGATGAAGGACTGTACTATGGC. Encoded protein: CASSLDEGLYYG. The entire CDR3 is CASSLDEGLYYGYTF.

This CDR3 reads CASSQDYDRGIQPQHF. CDR3 DNA, as far as it was read: TGTGCCAGCAGCCAAGATTATGACAGGGGTATCCAGCCC. The rearrangement links TRBV14 to TRBJ1-5; 8 bases are a match to TRBD1. The read terminates 3 residues before the CDR3 end, so the remaining end is supplied by the germline J gene. CDR1 and CDR2 from the germline V gene are SGHDN and FVKESK. The CDR3 is 16 amino acids. V gave up 0 bases and J gave up 7 bases; unmatched junction bases: 8.

On this clone: The CDR3 is cut off 3 residues early in the read; its end comes from the germline J gene. This sequence joins TRBV20-1 and TRBJ1-6, with D perhaps TRBD1 (5 bases). There are 17 residues in the CDR3. The V gene's germline CDR1 is DFQATT and CDR2 SNEGSKA (reference sequence). Trimming took off 2 bases at V and 0 bases at J, with 14 bases between the two ends. The sequenced part of the CDR3 DNA is TGCAGTGCTAGAAAGGCTCGGGGGGACTCCTATAATTCACCC. Its translation: CSARKARGDSYNSP. The full CDR3 protein reads CSARKARGDSYNSPLHF.

Notes on this clone: Read sequence stops 3 residues before the CDR3 end, and the germline J gene provides the missing end. The chain uses TRBV7-6 and TRBJ2-1; 10 bases are a match to TRBD1. From germline, CDR1 is SGHVS and CDR2 FNYEAQ. The CDR3 is 15 residues long. Trimming cost V 7 bases and J 7 bases; bases outside gene matches: 10. The CDR3 sequence: CASITGDRGFNEQFF. The CDR3 DNA, read in part, is TGTGCCAGCATCACTGGGGACAGGGGTTTTAATGAG.

CDR3 bases read: TGTGCCAGCAGCGCCGGACAGGTTAACACTGAA. Residues: CASSAGQVNTE. The whole CDR3 is CASSAGQVNTEAFF. The V gene is TRBV7-2, the J gene TRBJ1-1, with 7 positions matching TRBD1. Read sequence stops 3 residues before the CDR3 end, and the germline J gene provides the missing end. Trimming at V came to 5 bases and at J to 2 bases, leaving 5 bases not matched to a gene. The germline CDR1 and CDR2 sequences are SGHTA and FQGNSA. CDR3 length equals 14 residues.

As regards this clone: The CDR3 goes on 3 residues after the read ends, and that part is filled in from the germline J gene. The chain couples TRBV5-1 to TRBJ2-3; D gene unclear. Trimming left V 6 bases short and J 0 bases short, with 8 bases between. Germline CDR1 is SGHRS and CDR2 is YFSETQ. CDR3 length equals 13 residues. The DNA read from the CDR3 is TGCGCCAGCACCCTCCCTAGCACAGATACG. It codes for CASTLPSTDT. The full CDR3 protein is CASTLPSTDTQYF.

Worth noting for this clone: The observed sequence ends 3 residues before the CDR3 terminus, with the missing tail filled in from the germline J gene. The V and J genes are TRBV5-5 and TRBJ1-5; D ambiguous. V was clipped by 8 bases and J by 3 bases, with 12 bases between them. Germline V gene lookup returns CDR1 SGHKS and CDR2 YYEKEE (reference sequence). The CDR3 runs to 13 residues. The DNA read from the CDR3 is TGTGCCAGTTCGACACAAGCCAATCAGCCC. Amino acids: CASSTQANQP. The full-length CDR3 reads as CASSTQANQPQHF.

Measured by frequency, this clone is medium-sized. The read ends 3 residues shy of where the CDR3 ends; the end is completed using the germline J gene. The chain recombines TRBV15 with TRBJ2-2, with D possibly matching TRBD1 (7 bases). Trimming stripped 5 bases from V and 5 bases from J, with 15 bases between. Germline CDR1 is LNHNV and CDR2 is YYDKDF (reference sequence). This CDR3 is built from 15 residues. The CDR3: CATSQRAGGTGELFF. CDR3 bases read: TGTGCCACCAGCCAACGAGCAGGGGGGACCGGGGAG.

Turning to this clone: The read ends 3 residues before the CDR3 terminus; that terminus is restored from the germline J gene. The rearrangement uses TRBV5-1 and TRBJ1-2, with D perhaps matching TRBD1 (5 bases). From germline, CDR1 is SGHRS and CDR2 YFSETQ. The CDR3 covers 18 residues. V lost 4 bases, J lost 4 bases, and 26 bases lay in between. Incomplete CDR3 DNA: TGCGCCAGCAGCAAAAGAGATATTTCGGACGAGGGGATCTATGGC. This codes for CASSKRDISDEGIYG. The whole CDR3 region reads CASSKRDISDEGIYGYTF. Drawing the rest from reference TRBV5-1 and TRBJ1-2, the complete variable domain is KAGVTQTPRYLIKTRGQQVTLSCSPISGHRSVSWYQQTPGQGLQFLFEYFSETQRNKGNFPGRFSGRQFSNSRSEMNVSTLELGDSALYLCASSKRDISDEGIYGYTFGSGTRLTVV.

Note on this clone: The observed sequence ends 3 residues before the CDR3 terminus, with the missing tail filled in from the germline J gene. This sequence joins TRBV5-1 and TRBJ1-2; 7 bases agree with TRBD1. Germline V lookup: CDR1 SGHRS, CDR2 YFSETQ. The CDR3 sequence is 12 residues long. With 0 bases clipped from V and 7 bases from J, the junction kept 0 bases outside the gene matches. CDR3: CASSLGQGGYTF. The CDR3 bases that were read are TGCGCCAGCAGCTTGGGACAGGGTGGC.

As regards this clone: The read comes to an end 3 residues before the CDR3 does, leaving the germline J gene to fill in the end. This chain links TRBV30 with TRBJ1-2, with D maybe TRBD1 (5 bases). The CDR3 has 12 amino acids. Per the germline V gene, CDR1 is GTSNPN and CDR2 is SVGIG (reference sequence). The covered CDR3 bases are TGTGCCTGGAGTGTACGGAGGGGCGAC. This translates into CAWSVRRGD. The entire CDR3 is CAWSVRRGDYTF.

To note about this clone: From the germline J gene comes the end of the CDR3, since the read stops 3 residues before it. The chain employs TRBV7-9 and TRBJ2-3, with TRBD2 matching 12 bases. Germline V gene lookup returns CDR1 SEHNR and CDR2 FQNEAQ (reference sequence). J was trimmed by 4 bases and V by 7 bases; bases with no gene match: 6. This CDR3 has 15 amino acids. CDR3 region: CASTPSGRAPDTQYF. CDR3 DNA, as far as it was read: TGTGCCAGCACCCCTAGCGGGAGGGCCCCAGATACG. Complete variable domain (other parts from reference TRBV7-9 and TRBJ2-3): DTGVSQNPRHKITKRGQNVTFRCDPISEHNRLYWYRQTLGQGPEFLTYFQNEAQLEKSRLLSDRFSAERPKGSFSTLEIQRTEQGDSAMYLCASTPSGRAPDTQYFGPGTRLTVL.

Concerning this clone itself: Sequencing ends 3 residues short of the CDR3 end; the germline J gene provides the rest. The chain couples TRBV2 to TRBJ1-2; 8 positions agree with TRBD1. The junction had 6 bases not matched to a gene; V was cut back by 6 bases and J by 6 bases. Germline loops: CDR1 SNHLY, CDR2 FYNNEI. The CDR3 contains 13 residues. CDR3 loop: CASSRTGRDGYTF. The CDR3 DNA, read in part, is TGTGCCAGCAGCCGGACAGGGAGGGATGGC. Supplemented by reference TRBV2 and TRBJ1-2, the full variable domain reads EPEVTQTPSHQVTQMGQEVILRCVPISNHLYFYWYRQILGQKVEFLVSFYNNEISEKSEIFDDQFSVERPDGSNFTLKIRSTKLEDSAMYFCASSRTGRDGYTFGSGTRLTVV.

In regard to this clone: The DNA ends 3 residues before the CDR3 does, and the rest of the CDR3 is filled in from the germline J gene. This chain connects TRBV7-9 to TRBJ1-1; 9 bases map to TRBD1. CDR3 length: 15 residues. Germline V gene sequence: CDR1 SEHNR, CDR2 FQNEAQ (reference sequence). The V segment lost 1 base and the J segment 4 bases; nucleotides outside the gene matches: 4. CDR3 bases read: TGTGCCAGCAGCTTAGGGGACAGGGATTTCACTGAA. As protein: CASSLGDRDFTE. The entire CDR3 reads CASSLGDRDFTEAFF.

A word on this clone: The CDR3 end lies 3 residues beyond the end of the read and is filled in from the germline J gene. J is TRBJ2-5 and V is TRBV28; TRBD1 aligns across 9 bases. J gave up 4 bases and V 6 bases, and 9 bases lay outside the gene matches. The germline V gene has CDR1 MDHEN and CDR2 SYDVKM. The CDR3 spans 15 residues. The sequenced part of the CDR3 DNA is TGTGCCAGCAGACCCCTAGGGACAGGGCGAGAGACC. It yields the protein CASRPLGTGRET. The CDR3 in its entirety is CASRPLGTGRETQYF.

Concerning this clone itself: The CDR3 end falls 3 residues outside the read, so it is completed with the germline J gene. The chain links TRBV7-3 to TRBJ2-2; TRBD1 matches 8 bases. Germline V gene lookup returns CDR1 SGHTA and CDR2 FQGTGA. J was trimmed by 5 bases and V by 5 bases; bases with no gene match: 7. This CDR3 has 15 residues. The sequenced part of the CDR3 DNA is TGTGCCAGCAGCCGAGGGACAGGCGGGACCGGGGAG. Protein: CASSRGTGGTGE. The complete CDR3 reads CASSRGTGGTGELFF.

On this clone itself: Read data end 3 residues before the CDR3 end; the end is taken from the germline J gene. This chain connects TRBV2 to TRBJ2-5; 9 bases agree with TRBD1. The CDR3 is made up of 18 amino acids. With V trimmed by 0 bases and J by 6 bases, 14 bases remained unmatched. Germline CDR1 and CDR2: SNHLY and FYNNEI. CDR3 protein: CASSEAGQGAFFEKTQYF. Incomplete CDR3 DNA: TGTGCCAGCAGTGAAGCGGGACAGGGTGCCTTTTTCGAAAAGACC.

On this clone itself: The CDR3 extends 3 residues past the end of the read, so its final part is completed from the germline J gene. The rearrangement joins TRBV11-2 to TRBJ1-1; 7 nucleotides align to TRBD1. CDR3 length: 14 amino acids. V was pared by 5 bases and J by 1 base, with 4 bases of the junction left unmatched. Germline CDR1 reads SGHAT; CDR2 reads FQNNGV. CDR3 loop: CASSPQGGNTEAFF. The part of the CDR3 DNA that was read is TGTGCCAGCAGCCCCCAGGGGGGGAACACTGAA.